This T cell receptor beta chain originates from a study of vaccination and CD4 T cells after COVID-19 (dated by TCRdb to between 2021 and 2024). In the study overall: Convalescent patients had a positive SARS-CoV-2 result on nasal swab PCR, and of these patients, several had mild disease and one had severe disease. In 10 COVID-19 convalescent patients and a few infection-naive healthy vaccine recipients, the spike-specific CD4+ TCR repertoire before mRNA vaccination was compared with the repertoire after mRNA vaccination. Post-COVID blood samples were collected from convalescent patients a median of roughly 100 days after diagnosis, with a range of about 35 to 161 days. Control cultures received a CEFX viral epitope pool as the positive control, an HIV-1 Nef peptide pool as the negative control, or no peptide. Two doses of either the Pfizer-BioNTech BNT162b2 vaccine (n=8) or the Moderna mRNA-1273 vaccine (n=2) were administered to participants. Post-vaccine blood samples were obtained a median of around 74 days after the second vaccine dose, with a range of about 12 to 241 days. For stimulating the cultures, overlapping spike peptide pools were used, derived from SARS-CoV-2 as well as from the common cold coronaviruses HCoV-NL63, HCoV-OC43 and HCoV-229E. In the convalescent cohort there were six males and four females, among whom were two Hispanic individuals, seven Caucasians, two Asians and one multiracial person.

CDR1 SGHNT and CDR2 YENEEA are derived from the germline V gene. From the cysteine through the phenylalanine, the CDR3 covers 14 amino acids. The sequence is cut down to CDR3 DNA, 42 bases in frame from base 1. At the junction V is shortened by 1 base and J by 1 base, with 7 bases in between. The treatment or condition label here, explained by the study, means: approximately 10-day PBMC culture with coronavirus spike peptide pools or control peptides (ViraFEST assay). To expand antigen-specific T cells with peptide pools and then pick out the expanded clonotypes through TCR sequencing, the study relied on the ViraFEST assay. The convalescent patients' positive SARS-CoV-2 PCR tests fell between March and December 2020, which was before the Alpha, Beta and Delta variants emerged in the United States. Each well held more than 1.5 million PBMCs cultured in IMDM containing roughly 5.5% human AB serum and approximately 9.8 IU/ml IL-2, with about 10 ug/ml peptide pools added. Half of the culture medium was replaced with fresh IL-2-containing medium on days 3 and 7. Once the cells had been in culture for over 9 days, the EasySep CD4+ T cell isolation kit was used to isolate CD4+ T cells by negative selection. Ficoll-Paque Plus gradient centrifugation was used to isolate PBMCs from whole blood, and the isolated PBMCs were then either used fresh or cryopreserved at -140C. Culture conditions were generally each tested in triplicate wells.

The library was prepared using PCR. DNA from cultured CD4+ T cells was subjected to TCR sequencing with the Oncomine TCR Beta short-read assay at the Johns Hopkins FTIC core. The QIAamp micro DNA kit was used to extract genomic DNA from the cultured CD4+ T cells. The Oncomine TCR Beta libraries from cultured CD4+ T cells were pooled using unique dual indexes and then sequenced on an Illumina iSeq 100. In the paper's pipeline: Non-productive sequences were filtered out, and CDR3s that did not start with C, did not end with F or W, or were shorter than 7 amino acids were discarded. The MANAFEST web application was used to identify antigen-specific clonotypes by comparing peptide-stimulated wells against reference wells and other culture wells. An FDR below 0.05, an odds ratio above 5, and a productive frequency above 0.1% in at least two of three replicate wells were required for clones to be considered positive. A clonotype counted as cross-reactive if it showed significant expansion both in the SARS-CoV-2 spike wells and in at least one common cold coronavirus spike condition. CDR3 homology was assessed with Levenshtein distances (stringdist) and unrooted phylogenetic trees (ape) in R version 3.6.1. In-frame beta chains were kept once TCRdb had trimmed the public reads at Q25 with fastp and called clones with MiXCR. Records with the same CDR3 protein are collapsed into one entry carrying the most frequent genes and DNA. The V and J calls shown here were made by TCRdb, not taken from the authors' results. This sample lists 20,000 to 25,000 distinct CDR3 sequences; around two fifths were detected once. The ten largest clones represent under 15% of the sample.

Study-level results and caveats: Among the post-vaccine SARS-CoV-2-reactive clones in convalescent patients, a median around 90% showed up only after vaccination, which suggests vaccine-specific priming. The study included relatively few convalescent patients and did not analyze early timepoints after natural infection. In convalescent patients, nearly all vaccine-specific clones (304 of 307) were found to be mono-reactive for SARS-CoV-2 spike rather than cross-reactive with common cold coronaviruses. An increase in the median number of SARS-CoV-2-reactive clonotypes from 21 after infection to 38 after vaccination was observed, but the change was not found to be significant.

A word on this clonotype: Its cognate antigen has yet to be identified. Per-base quality was not reported, and no clone a single base away is much larger than it.

Sequencing was done on a sample of CD4+ T cells from blood, cultured in vitro. The sequence was obtained from a human donor who had recovered from COVID-19. The V gene is TRBV11-3 and the J gene is TRBJ1-1; perhaps TRBD1 is the D gene, with 5 bases matching. CDR3 protein: CASSLGQKNTEAFF. Read as DNA, the sequence is TGTGCCAGCAGCTTAGGACAGAAGAACACTGAAGCTTTCTTT. The full variable domain, with segments outside the CDR3 supplied by the reference TRBV11-3 and TRBJ1-1 proteins, appears as EAGVVQSPRYKIIEKKQPVAFWCNPISGHNTLYWYLQNLGQGPELLIRYENEEAVDDSQLPKDRFSAERLKGVDSTLKIQPAELGDSAVYLCASSLGQKNTEAFFGQGTRLTVV.